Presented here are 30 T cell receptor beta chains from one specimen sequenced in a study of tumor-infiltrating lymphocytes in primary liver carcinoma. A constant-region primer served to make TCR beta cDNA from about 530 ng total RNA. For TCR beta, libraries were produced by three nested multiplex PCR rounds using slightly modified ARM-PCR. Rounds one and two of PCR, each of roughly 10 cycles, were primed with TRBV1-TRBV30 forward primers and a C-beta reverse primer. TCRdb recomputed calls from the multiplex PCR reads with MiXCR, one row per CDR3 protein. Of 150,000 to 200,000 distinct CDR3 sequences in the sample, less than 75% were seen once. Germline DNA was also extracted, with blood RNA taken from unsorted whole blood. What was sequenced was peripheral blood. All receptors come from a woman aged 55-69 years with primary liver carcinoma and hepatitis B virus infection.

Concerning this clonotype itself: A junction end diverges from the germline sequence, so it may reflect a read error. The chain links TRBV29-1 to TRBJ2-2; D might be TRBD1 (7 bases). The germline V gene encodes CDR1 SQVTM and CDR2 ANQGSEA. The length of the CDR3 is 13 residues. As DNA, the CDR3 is TGCAGCGTTGATCGCTTAGGGGGCGGGGAACTGATTTTT. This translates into CSVDRLGGGELIF.

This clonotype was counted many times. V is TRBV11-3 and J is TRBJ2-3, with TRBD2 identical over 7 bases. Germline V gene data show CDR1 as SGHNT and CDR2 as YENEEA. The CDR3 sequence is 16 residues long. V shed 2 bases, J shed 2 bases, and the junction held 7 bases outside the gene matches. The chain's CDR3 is CASSLYPGGSTDTQYF. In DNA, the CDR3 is TGTGCCAGCAGCTTATATCCGGGGGGATCCACAGATACGCAGTATTTT.

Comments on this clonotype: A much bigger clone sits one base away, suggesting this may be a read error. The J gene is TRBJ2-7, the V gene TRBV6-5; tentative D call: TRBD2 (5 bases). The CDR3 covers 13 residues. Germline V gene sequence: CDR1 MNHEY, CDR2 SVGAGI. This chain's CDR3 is CASSNTRAREQHF. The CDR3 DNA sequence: TGTGCCAGCAGTAACACGAGGGCGAGGGAGCAGCACTTC.

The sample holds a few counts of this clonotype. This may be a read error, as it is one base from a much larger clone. CDR3 bases: TGTGCCAGCAGTTTTACGGGCAGTACGCCTGGCTACACCTTC. It specifies CASSFTGSTPGYTF. The V and J genes are TRBV12-3 or TRBV12-4 and TRBJ1-2; no clear D. The CDR3 sequence is 14 residues long. The ends were cut back, 3 bases at V and 7 bases at J, with 15 bases in the middle.

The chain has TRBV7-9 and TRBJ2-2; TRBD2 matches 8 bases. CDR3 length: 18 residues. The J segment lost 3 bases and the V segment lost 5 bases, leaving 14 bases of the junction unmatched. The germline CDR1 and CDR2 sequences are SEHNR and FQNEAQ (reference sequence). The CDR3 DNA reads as TGTGCCAGCAGCACCAACACGGGACTAGTGGTCGACACCGGGGAGCTGTTTTTT. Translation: CASSTNTGLVVDTGELFF.

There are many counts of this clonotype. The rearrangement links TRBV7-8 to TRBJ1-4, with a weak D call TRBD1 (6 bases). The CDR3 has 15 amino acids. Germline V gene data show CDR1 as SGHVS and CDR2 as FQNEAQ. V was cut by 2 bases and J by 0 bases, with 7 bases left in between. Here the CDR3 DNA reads TGTGCCAGCAGCTTAAGGGGGGCAACTAATGAAAAACTGTTTTTT. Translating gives CASSLRGATNEKLFF.

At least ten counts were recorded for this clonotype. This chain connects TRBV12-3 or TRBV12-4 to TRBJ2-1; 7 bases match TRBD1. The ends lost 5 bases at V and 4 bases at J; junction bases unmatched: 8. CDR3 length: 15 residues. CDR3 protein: CASSPWDRNYNEQFF. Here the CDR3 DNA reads TGTGCCAGCAGTCCCTGGGACAGAAATTACAATGAGCAGTTCTTC.

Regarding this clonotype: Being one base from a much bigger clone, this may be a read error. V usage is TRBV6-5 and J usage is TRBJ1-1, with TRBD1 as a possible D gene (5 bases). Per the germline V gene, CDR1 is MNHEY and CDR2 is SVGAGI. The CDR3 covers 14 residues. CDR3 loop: CASRKQDQNTGAFF. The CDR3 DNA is TGTGCCAGCAGGAAACAGGACCAGAACACTGGAGCTTTCTTT.

DNA for the CDR3: TGTGCCAGCAGTCCGGAGAGGGGATTTATCAATGAGCAGTTCTTC. Its translation is CASSPERGFINEQFF. The J gene is TRBJ2-1, the V gene TRBV28; D may correspond to TRBD1 or TRBD2 (5 bases each). Germline CDR1 reads MDHEN; CDR2 reads SYDVKM. The CDR3 is 15 residues long. Trimming took off 5 bases at V and 6 bases at J, with 17 bases between the two ends.

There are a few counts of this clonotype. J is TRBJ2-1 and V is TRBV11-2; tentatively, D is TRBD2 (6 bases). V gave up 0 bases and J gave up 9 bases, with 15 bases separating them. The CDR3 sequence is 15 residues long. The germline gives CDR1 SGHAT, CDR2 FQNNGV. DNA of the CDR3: TGTGCCAGCAGCTTAGAGGGCGGGGTGGCCCTTGAGCAGTTCTTC. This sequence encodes CASSLEGGVALEQFF.

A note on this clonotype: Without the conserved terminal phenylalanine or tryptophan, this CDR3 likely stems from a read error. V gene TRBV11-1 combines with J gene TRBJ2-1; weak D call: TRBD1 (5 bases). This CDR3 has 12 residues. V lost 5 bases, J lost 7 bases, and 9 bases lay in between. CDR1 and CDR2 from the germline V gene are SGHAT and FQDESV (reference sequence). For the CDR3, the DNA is TGTGCCAGCAGCCTCGACAGAAATGAGCAGTTCCTC. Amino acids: CASSLDRNEQFL.

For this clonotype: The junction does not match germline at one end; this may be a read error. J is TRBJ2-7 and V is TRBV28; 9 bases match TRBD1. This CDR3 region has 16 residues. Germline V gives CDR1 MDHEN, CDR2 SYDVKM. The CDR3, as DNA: TGTGCCAGCAGTTCCCTGACAGGGGGAAGCTCCCACGAGCAGTACTTC. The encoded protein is CASSSLTGGSSHEQYF.

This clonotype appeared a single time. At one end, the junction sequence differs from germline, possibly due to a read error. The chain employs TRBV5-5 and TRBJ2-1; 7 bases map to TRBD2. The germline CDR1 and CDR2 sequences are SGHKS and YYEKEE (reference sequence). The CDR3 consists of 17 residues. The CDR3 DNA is TGTGTCAGCAGCTACGGACTAACTAGCGTGAGGGACAATGAGCAGTTCTTC. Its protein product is CVSSYGLTSVRDNEQFF.

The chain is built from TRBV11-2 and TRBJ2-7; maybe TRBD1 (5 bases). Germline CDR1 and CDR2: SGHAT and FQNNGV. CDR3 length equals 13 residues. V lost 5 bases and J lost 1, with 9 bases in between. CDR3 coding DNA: TGTGCCAGCAGCCCTCGACAGTCCTACGAGCAGTACTTC. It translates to CASSPRQSYEQYF.

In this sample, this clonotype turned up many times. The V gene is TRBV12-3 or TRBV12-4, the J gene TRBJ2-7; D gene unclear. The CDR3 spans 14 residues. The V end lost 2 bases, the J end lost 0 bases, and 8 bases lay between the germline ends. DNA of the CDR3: TGTGCCAGCAGTTTATCAGGTCCCTCCTACGAGCAGTACTTC. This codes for CASSLSGPSYEQYF.

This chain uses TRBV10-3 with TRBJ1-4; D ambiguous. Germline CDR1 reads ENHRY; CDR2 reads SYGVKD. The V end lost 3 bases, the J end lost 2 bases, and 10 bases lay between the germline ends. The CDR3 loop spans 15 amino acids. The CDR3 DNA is TGTGCCATCAGTGATGCCTGCTCGACTAATGAAAAACTGTTTTTT. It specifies CAISDACSTNEKLFF.

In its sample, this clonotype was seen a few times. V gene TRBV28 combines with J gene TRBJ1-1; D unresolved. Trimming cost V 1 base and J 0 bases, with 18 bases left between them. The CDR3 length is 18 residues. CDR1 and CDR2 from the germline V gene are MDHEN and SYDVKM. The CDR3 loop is CASSLSLLTGVLNTEAFF. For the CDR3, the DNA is TGTGCCAGCAGTTTATCTCTCTTAACCGGGGTCCTGAACACTGAAGCTTTCTTT.

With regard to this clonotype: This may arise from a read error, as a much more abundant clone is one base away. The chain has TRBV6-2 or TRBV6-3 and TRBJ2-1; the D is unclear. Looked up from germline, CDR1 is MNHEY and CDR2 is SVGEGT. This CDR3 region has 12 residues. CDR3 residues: CASSLTYTEQFF. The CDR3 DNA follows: TGTGCCAGTTCGCTCACCTACACTGAGCAGTTCTTC.

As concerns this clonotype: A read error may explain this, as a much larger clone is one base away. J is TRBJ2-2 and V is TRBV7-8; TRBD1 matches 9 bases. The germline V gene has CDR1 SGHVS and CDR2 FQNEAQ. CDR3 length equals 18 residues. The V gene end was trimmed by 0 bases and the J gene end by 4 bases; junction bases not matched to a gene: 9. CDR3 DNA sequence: TGTGCCAGCAGCTTAGCTTTCGGACAGGGGCAAAGCACCGGGGAGCTGTTTTTT. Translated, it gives CASSLAFGQGQSTGELFF.

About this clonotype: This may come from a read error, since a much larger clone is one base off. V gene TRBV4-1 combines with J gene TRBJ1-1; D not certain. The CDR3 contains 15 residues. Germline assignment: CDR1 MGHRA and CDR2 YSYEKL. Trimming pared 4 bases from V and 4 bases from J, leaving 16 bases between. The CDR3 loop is CASSRLRGLVTEAFF. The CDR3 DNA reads TGCGCCAGCAGCCGCTTGCGGGGATTGGTCACTGAAGCTTTCTTT.

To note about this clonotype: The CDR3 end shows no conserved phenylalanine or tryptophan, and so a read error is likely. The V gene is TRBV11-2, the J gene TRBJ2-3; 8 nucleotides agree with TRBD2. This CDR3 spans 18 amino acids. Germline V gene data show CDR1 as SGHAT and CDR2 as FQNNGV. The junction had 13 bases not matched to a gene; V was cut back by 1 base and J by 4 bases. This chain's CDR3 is CASSLGVRAGGLPDTQYS. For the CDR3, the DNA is TGTGCCAGCAGCTTAGGCGTTCGGGCGGGAGGTCTGCCAGATACGCAGTATTCT.

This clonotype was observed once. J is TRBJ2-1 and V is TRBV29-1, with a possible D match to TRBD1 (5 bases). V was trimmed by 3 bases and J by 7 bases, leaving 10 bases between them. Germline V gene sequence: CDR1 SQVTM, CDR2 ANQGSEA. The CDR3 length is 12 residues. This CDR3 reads CSVESGLNEQFF. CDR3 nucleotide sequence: TGCAGCGTTGAGTCAGGGTTGAATGAGCAGTTCTTC.

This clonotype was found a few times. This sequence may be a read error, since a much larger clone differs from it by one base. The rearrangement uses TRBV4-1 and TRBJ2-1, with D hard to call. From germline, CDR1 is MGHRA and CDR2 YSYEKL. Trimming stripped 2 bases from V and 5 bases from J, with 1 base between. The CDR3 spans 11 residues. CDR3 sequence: CASSQNNEQFF. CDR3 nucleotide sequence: TGCGCCAGCAGCCAAAACAATGAGCAGTTCTTC.

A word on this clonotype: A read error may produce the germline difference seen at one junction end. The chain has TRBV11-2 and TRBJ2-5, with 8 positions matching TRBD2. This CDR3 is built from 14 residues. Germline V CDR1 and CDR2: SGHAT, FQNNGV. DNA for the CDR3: TGTGCCAGCAGGGCGCGGGAGGCACAAGTGACCCACTACTTC. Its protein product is CASRAREAQVTHYF. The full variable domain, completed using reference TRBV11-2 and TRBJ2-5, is EAGVAQSPRYKIIEKRQSVAFWCNPISGHATLYWYQQILGQGPKLLIQFQNNGVVDDSQLPKDRFSAERLKGVDSTLKIQPAKLEDSAVYLCASRAREAQVTHYFGPGTRLLVL.

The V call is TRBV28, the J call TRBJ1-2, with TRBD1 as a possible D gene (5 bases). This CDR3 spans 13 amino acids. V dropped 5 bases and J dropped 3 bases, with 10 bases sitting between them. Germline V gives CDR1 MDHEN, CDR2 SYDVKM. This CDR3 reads CASSGGGDYGYTF. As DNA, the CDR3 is TGTGCCAGCAGTGGGGGGGGGGACTATGGCTACACCTTC.

DNA for the CDR3: TGCAGCGTTAAAAGGGATCAAGGGCATAAAGATACGCAGTATTTT. Amino acid sequence: CSVKRDQGHKDTQYF. The chain carries TRBV29-1 and TRBJ2-3; D remains ambiguous. CDR1 is SQVTM and CDR2 is ANQGSEA in the germline V gene. The V and J ends lost 5 bases and 5 bases respectively, with 20 bases between them. This CDR3 is 15 amino acids long.

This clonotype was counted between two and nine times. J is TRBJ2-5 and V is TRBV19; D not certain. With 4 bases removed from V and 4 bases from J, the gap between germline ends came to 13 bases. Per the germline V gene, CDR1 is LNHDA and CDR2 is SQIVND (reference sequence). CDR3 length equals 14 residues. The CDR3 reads CASSNLGYGETQYF. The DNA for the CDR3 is TGTGCCAGTAGTAACCTCGGATATGGAGAGACCCAGTACTTC.

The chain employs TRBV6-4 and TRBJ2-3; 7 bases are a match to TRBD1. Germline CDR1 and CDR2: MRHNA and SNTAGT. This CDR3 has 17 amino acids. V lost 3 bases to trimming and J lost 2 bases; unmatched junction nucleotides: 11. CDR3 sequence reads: CASSEGGTAVHTDTQYF. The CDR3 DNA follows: TGTGCCAGCAGTGAAGGTGGGACAGCCGTACACACAGATACGCAGTATTTT.

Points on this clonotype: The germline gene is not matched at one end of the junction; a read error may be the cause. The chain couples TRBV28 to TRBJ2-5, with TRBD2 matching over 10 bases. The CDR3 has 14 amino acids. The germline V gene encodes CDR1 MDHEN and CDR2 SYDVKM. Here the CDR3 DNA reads TGTCCCAGCACCAGAGCGGGAGGGGGAGAGACCCAGTACTTC. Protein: CPSTRAGGGETQYF. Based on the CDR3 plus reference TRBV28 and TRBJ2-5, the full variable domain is DVKVTQSSRYLVKRTGEKVFLECVQDMDHENMFWYRQDPGLGLRLIYFSYDVKMKEKGDIPEGYSVSREKKERFSLILESASTNQTSMYLCPSTRAGGGETQYFGPGTRLLVL.

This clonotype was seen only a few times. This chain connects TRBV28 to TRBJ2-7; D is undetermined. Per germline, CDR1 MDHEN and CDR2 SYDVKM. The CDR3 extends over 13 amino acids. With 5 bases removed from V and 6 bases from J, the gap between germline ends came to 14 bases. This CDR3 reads CASSPPDRAEQYF. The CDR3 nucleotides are TGTGCCAGCAGTCCCCCGGACCGCGCCGAGCAGTACTTC.